The 18 T cell receptor beta chains listed next were all sequenced from one sample in a study of control samples from healthy donors and cancer patients. Produced via immunoSEQ multiplex PCR; TCRdb's table is partial and in-frame only. This sample has some 95,000 clones; over 85% occur once, and the top ten carry 3%. The sample comprised blood. All receptors derive from a human donor in good health. The donor label of this sample is uncertain.

This rearrangement joins TRBV27 to TRBJ2-6; D ambiguous. This CDR3 region has 15 residues. Per germline, CDR1 MNHEY and CDR2 SMNVEV (reference sequence). Trimming stripped 6 bases from V and 0 bases from J, with 9 bases between. The CDR3 DNA reads as TGTGCCAGCAGGACACAGATCTCTGGGGCCAACGTCCTGACTTTC. Residues: CASRTQISGANVLTF.

This clone was seen once. The V gene is TRBV11-2, the J gene TRBJ1-1; 9 bases agree with TRBD1. Germline loops: CDR1 SGHAT, CDR2 FQNNGV. The length of the CDR3 is 14 residues. The V segment lost 7 bases and the J segment 5 bases; nucleotides outside the gene matches: 8. CDR3 coding DNA: TGTGCCAGCACCCCACAGGGGGCGCGAACTGAAGCTTTCTTT. Residues: CASTPQGARTEAFF.

The chain couples TRBV6-5 to TRBJ1-4; D unclear. Trimming took 6 bases from V and 5 from J, leaving 13 bases between them. Germline V gene sequence: CDR1 MNHEY, CDR2 SVGAGI. This CDR3 comprises 14 residues. The CDR3 DNA is TGTGCCAGCAGCCTTATGAGGGCGAATGAAAAACTGTTTTTT. Amino acids: CASSLMRANEKLFF.

The chain has TRBV28 and TRBJ2-7; D ambiguous. This CDR3 is built from 14 residues. The germline V gene encodes CDR1 MDHEN and CDR2 SYDVKM. V was cut by 5 bases and J by 3 bases, with 14 bases left in between. The CDR3 region is CASSAHNGHYEQYF. Written as DNA, the CDR3 is TGTGCCAGCAGTGCCCATAACGGGCACTACGAGCAGTACTTC.

This clone is a singleton in its sample. The CDR3 sequence: CASSDWDTEAFF. The CDR3 region has the DNA TGTGCCAGCAGTGACTGGGACACTGAAGCTTTCTTT. V usage is TRBV25-1 and J usage is TRBJ1-1, with D unclear. V was cut by 3 bases and J by 3 bases, with 5 bases left in between. CDR3 length: 12 residues. The V gene's germline CDR1 is MGHDK and CDR2 SYGVNS.

Turning to this clone: This sample includes further DNA sequences coding for the same CDR3. The CDR3 DNA is TGTGCCACCAGTGATTTTAAGGGTGAAGCTTTCTTT. It yields the protein CATSDFKGEAFF. V and J are TRBV24-1 and TRBJ1-1; D is unresolved. This CDR3 contains 12 residues. Trimming removed 1 base at V and 7 bases at J, with 6 bases between. Germline V CDR1 and CDR2: KGHDR, SFDVKD.

This rearrangement joins TRBV7-2 to TRBJ2-1; 12 bases are shared with TRBD2. The V segment lost 1 base and the J segment 6 bases; nucleotides outside the gene matches: 4. CDR3 size: 16 residues. Germline V lookup: CDR1 SGHTA, CDR2 FQGNSA. Written as DNA, the CDR3 is TGTGCCAGCAGCTTAGTGGGGACTAGCGGGTTCAATGAGCAGTTCTTC. It codes for CASSLVGTSGFNEQFF.

The CDR3 DNA follows: TGTGCCAGCAGCTTACTCTTGGACAGGGGCTTCGGTGATACGCAGTATTTT. As protein: CASSLLLDRGFGDTQYF. The chain is built from TRBV7-9 and TRBJ2-3; 9 bases fit TRBD1. J gave up 6 bases and V 2 bases, and 12 bases lay outside the gene matches. Germline values: CDR1 SEHNR, CDR2 FQNEAQ (reference sequence). This CDR3 is 17 amino acids long.

This chain links TRBV5-1 with TRBJ1-1; 9 bases are shared with TRBD1. After removal of 3 bases from V and 8 bases from J, the junction contained 11 bases not matched to a gene. Germline assignment: CDR1 SGHRS and CDR2 YFSETQ. CDR3 size: 15 residues. The CDR3 DNA follows: TGCGCCAGCAGCTCATTTAGGGACAGGGCACACGAAGCTTTCTTT. It specifies CASSSFRDRAHEAFF.

This clone was observed a single time. The chain couples TRBV19 to TRBJ2-1; no firm D call. CDR3 length: 12 amino acids. V gave up 5 bases and J gave up 6 bases, with 8 bases separating them. Germline V gene data show CDR1 as LNHDA and CDR2 as SQIVND (reference sequence). The CDR3 DNA reads as TGTGCCAGTAGTCTCCTGGGCAATGAGCAGTTCTTC. This encodes CASSLLGNEQFF. The full variable domain, with the rest looked up from reference TRBV19 and TRBJ2-1, is DGGITQSPKYLFRKEGQNVTLSCEQNLNHDAMYWYRQDPGQGLRLIYYSQIVNDFQKGDIAEGYSVSREKKESFPLTVTSAQKNPTAFYLCASSLLGNEQFFGPGTRLTVL.

The V and J genes are TRBV5-1 and TRBJ2-3; D may be TRBD2 (5 bases). Germline assignment: CDR1 SGHRS and CDR2 YFSETQ. V gave up 0 bases and J gave up 6 bases, with 17 bases separating them. There are 16 residues in the CDR3. The CDR3 spells CASSLEGRTGVDTQYF. The CDR3 DNA is TGCGCCAGCAGCTTGGAGGGTCGGACTGGGGTTGATACGCAGTATTTT.

The chain has TRBV10-3 and TRBJ2-3; TRBD1 matches at 8 bases. Germline CDR1 reads ENHRY; CDR2 reads SYGVKD. The trim removed 6 bases at V and 4 bases at J, leaving 0 bases unmatched. The CDR3 loop spans 12 amino acids. DNA for the CDR3: TGTGCCATCAGCAGGGGGCCAGATACGCAGTATTTT. The encoded protein is CAISRGPDTQYF.

The genes are TRBV7-3 and TRBJ2-3; TRBD2 matches 11 bases. The CDR3 contains 13 residues. Per the germline V gene, CDR1 is SGHTA and CDR2 is FQGTGA. V was clipped by 0 bases and J by 14 bases; unmatched bases: 4. The DNA of the CDR3 is TGTGCCAGCAGCTTAACTAGCGGGGGGGCCGCGTATTTT. It is translated as CASSLTSGGAAYF.

The chain joins TRBV19 to TRBJ1-6, with D uncertain. The CDR3 is 13 residues long. The germline CDR1 and CDR2 sequences are LNHDA and SQIVND (reference sequence). Between the trimmed V and J ends, which lost 0 bases and 7 bases, there was a span of 4 bases. CDR3 sequence: CASSIDGNSPLHF. The CDR3 bases are TGTGCCAGTAGTATAGACGGGAATTCACCCCTCCACTTT. Supplemented by reference TRBV19 and TRBJ1-6, the full variable domain reads DGGITQSPKYLFRKEGQNVTLSCEQNLNHDAMYWYRQDPGQGLRLIYYSQIVNDFQKGDIAEGYSVSREKKESFPLTVTSAQKNPTAFYLCASSIDGNSPLHFGNGTRLTVT.

This clone was found once. The V gene is TRBV6-2 or TRBV6-3, the J gene TRBJ2-3; D may be TRBD2 (5 bases). The V and J ends lost 1 base and 0 bases respectively, with 8 bases between them. The germline CDR1 and CDR2 sequences are MNHEY and SVGEGT. The CDR3 runs 15 residues. The CDR3 region has the DNA TGTGCCAGCAGTTACTTTCGGGGAAGCACAGATACGCAGTATTTT. It is translated as CASSYFRGSTDTQYF.

The V gene is TRBV9, the J gene TRBJ1-3; D remains ambiguous. The CDR3 spans 17 residues. Germline V gives CDR1 SGDLS, CDR2 YYNGEE. The V end lost 0 bases, the J end lost 0 bases, and 13 bases lay between the germline ends. The CDR3 is CASSVASGFPSGNTIYF. Written as DNA, the CDR3 is TGTGCCAGCAGCGTAGCGTCCGGCTTCCCCTCTGGAAACACCATATATTTT. The variable domain in full, with the rest retrieved from reference TRBV9 and TRBJ1-3, is DSGVTQTPKHLITATGQRVTLRCSPRSGDLSVYWYQQSLDQGLQFLIQYYNGEERAKGNILERFSAQQFPDLHSELNLSSLELGDSALYFCASSVASGFPSGNTIYFGEGSWLTVV.

The J gene is TRBJ1-2, the V gene TRBV18; a possible D gene is TRBD1 (5 bases). CDR1 KGHSH and CDR2 LQKENI come from the germline V gene. The CDR3 runs to 12 residues. V lost 6 bases and J lost 7, with 12 bases in between. CDR3 loop: CASSGRVFGYTF. In nucleotides, the CDR3 is TGTGCCAGCTCGGGCAGGGTTTTTGGCTACACCTTC. Variable domain in full (rest from reference TRBV18 and TRBJ1-2): NAGVMQNPRHLVRRRGQEARLRCSPMKGHSHVYWYRQLPEEGLKFMVYLQKENIIDESGMPKERFSAEFPKEGPSILRIQQVVRGDSAAYFCASSGRVFGYTFGSGTRLTVV.

This chain links TRBV5-1 with TRBJ1-2; tentative D call: TRBD1 (6 bases). The CDR3 extends over 16 amino acids. With 0 bases removed from V and 5 bases from J, the gap between germline ends came to 17 bases. Germline V gene sequence: CDR1 SGHRS, CDR2 YFSETQ. The CDR3 DNA is TGCGCCAGCAGCTTGGCTGGAGGGATCCAGGGGTATGGCTACACCTTC. Translated, it gives CASSLAGGIQGYGYTF.